Listed below are T cell receptor beta chains from one sample, sequenced in a study of T cell changes during pregnancy in multiple sclerosis. Profiling relied on immunoSEQ multiplex PCR, and the TCRdb table lists in-frame clones only, not all of them. The data contain almost 35,000 clones, approximately 90% of them singletons. Here the sequenced sample was CD8+ T cells from peripheral blood mononuclear cells, taken in the first trimester of pregnancy. The source of these receptors is a female donor with multiple sclerosis, enrolled in a pregnancy study. Each CDR3 is given with its conserved first and last residue. Fields, in order: V gene, D gene, J gene, clone size, CDR3 protein, CDR3 DNA. D genes are given only for firm matches. Clone size is shown for a subset of rows, as once, few, many or a class of expanded clone.

>TRBV7-9|NA|TRBJ2-2|NA
CASNGVGTGELFF
TGTGCATCTAACGGGGTGGGGACCGGGGAGCTGTTTTTT
>TRBV11-3|NA|TRBJ2-7|medium-sized
CASSPPGVLCHEQYF
TGTGCCAGCAGCCCACCGGGGGTATTGTGCCACGAGCAGTACTTC
>TRBV6-6|NA|TRBJ2-7|many
CASSYGGTYEQYF
TGTGCCAGCAGTTACGGCGGAACCTACGAGCAGTACTTC
>TRBV6-5|NA|TRBJ2-3|NA
CASSSWGADTQYF
TGTGCCAGCAGCTCCTGGGGCGCAGATACGCAGTATTTT
>TRBV15|TRBD2|TRBJ2-1|NA
CATSRDKTSGNNEQFF
TGTGCCACCAGCAGAGATAAAACTAGCGGGAATAATGAGCAGTTCTTC
>TRBV29-1|NA|TRBJ2-1|NA
CSVLEGTLSSYNEQFF
TGCAGCGTTTTGGAAGGGACTCTTAGCTCCTACAATGAGCAGTTCTTC
>TRBV2|TRBD1|TRBJ2-2|NA
CASSGYRGTGELFF
TGTGCCAGCAGTGGTTACAGGGGCACCGGGGAGCTGTTTTTT
>TRBV7-3|NA|TRBJ1-1|many
CASSGGSGMDTEAFF
TGTGCCAGCAGCGGGGGGTCCGGGATGGACACTGAAGCTTTCTTT
>TRBV27|TRBD2|TRBJ2-1|NA
CASSQRLAGGPNEQFF
TGTGCCAGCAGTCAAAGACTAGCGGGAGGGCCGAATGAGCAGTTCTTC
>TRBV5-6|NA|TRBJ2-3|NA
CASSFPSEADTQYF
TGTGCCAGCAGCTTTCCTAGTGAGGCGGATACGCAGTATTTT